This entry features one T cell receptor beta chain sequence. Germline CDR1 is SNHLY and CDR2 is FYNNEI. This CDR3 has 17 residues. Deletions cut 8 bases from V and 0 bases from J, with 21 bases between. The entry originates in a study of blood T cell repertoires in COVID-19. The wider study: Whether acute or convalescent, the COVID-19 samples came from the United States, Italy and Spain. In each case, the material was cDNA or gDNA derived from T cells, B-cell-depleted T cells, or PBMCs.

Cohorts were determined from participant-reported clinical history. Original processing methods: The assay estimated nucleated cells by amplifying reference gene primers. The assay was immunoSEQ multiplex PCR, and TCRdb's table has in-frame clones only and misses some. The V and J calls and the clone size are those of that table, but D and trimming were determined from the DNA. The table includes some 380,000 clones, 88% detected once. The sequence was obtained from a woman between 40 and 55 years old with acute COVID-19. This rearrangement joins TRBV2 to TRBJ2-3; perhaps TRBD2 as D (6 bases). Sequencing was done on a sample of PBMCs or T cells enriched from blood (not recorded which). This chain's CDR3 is CASLSSPRGQSTDTQYF. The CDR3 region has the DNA TGTGCCAGCCTCTCGTCGCCGCGGGGCCAAAGCACAGATACGCAGTATTTT.